What follows are 26 T cell receptor beta chains derived from one specimen sequenced in a study of OX40 agonist ivuxolimab in advanced cancers. The method was the immunoSEQ multiplex PCR assay. The table was pulled from immuneACCESS by TCRdb, which kept in-frame rearrangements only. Such tables lose some clones; where checked, under half of the loss comes from unresolved V genes, and the rest has no known cause. The sample table records some 50,000 clones; approximately 78% of these occur just once. Jointly, the top ten make up 0.69% of the sample. Here the sequenced sample was CD4+ or CD8+ T cells sorted from blood, taken in a trial of the OX40 agonist ivuxolimab. The receptor set was obtained from an adult with an advanced solid tumor such as melanoma, head and neck, liver or kidney cancer.

The table lists this clone with a count of one. This sequence joins TRBV19 and TRBJ2-5, with TRBD2 matching over 10 bases. Trimming removed 4 bases from V and 5 bases from J; junction bases left unmatched: 10. The CDR3 sequence is 16 residues long. Germline CDR1 reads LNHDA; CDR2 reads SQIVND (reference sequence). The CDR3 region is CASSTFRLAGPETQYF. CDR3 in DNA: TGTGCCAGTAGTACCTTTCGACTAGCGGGCCCCGAGACCCAGTACTTC.

J is TRBJ2-3 and V is TRBV5-1; D is unresolved. CDR3 length: 13 residues. CDR1 is SGHRS and CDR2 is YFSETQ in the germline V gene. The V end was cut by 4 bases, the J end by 2 bases, with 8 bases between. The CDR3 protein is CASSTGPTDTQYF. CDR3 DNA: TGCGCCAGCAGCACCGGCCCCACAGATACGCAGTATTTT.

The chain links TRBV2 to TRBJ2-5; TRBD1 matches 9 bases. Per the germline V gene, CDR1 is SNHLY and CDR2 is FYNNEI. This CDR3 spans 16 amino acids. V was clipped by 3 bases and J by 4 bases; unmatched bases: 9. The CDR3 sequence is CASSENPGQGRETQYF. For the CDR3, the DNA is TGTGCCAGCAGTGAGAATCCGGGACAGGGAAGAGAGACCCAGTACTTC.

The CDR3 protein is CASSLGGTANTGELFF. In DNA form, the CDR3 reads TGCGCCAGCAGCTTGGGGGGGACAGCGAACACCGGGGAGCTGTTTTTT. This sequence joins TRBV5-1 and TRBJ2-2; TRBD1 aligns across 7 bases. Germline assignment: CDR1 SGHRS and CDR2 YFSETQ. The V segment lost 0 bases and the J segment 0 bases; nucleotides outside the gene matches: 2. CDR3 length equals 16 residues.

The rearrangement joins TRBV7-8 to TRBJ2-3, with TRBD2 matching over 11 bases. V gave up 4 bases and J gave up 1 base; unmatched junction bases: 7. The CDR3 runs 17 residues. CDR1 is SGHVS, CDR2 FQNEAQ, per germline. CDR3 DNA sequence: TGTGCCAGCAGCTCCCATCGACTAGCGGGGCGCACAGATACGCAGTATTTT. Translation gives CASSSHRLAGRTDTQYF. Supplemented by reference TRBV7-8 and TRBJ2-3, the full variable domain reads GAGVSQSPRYKVAKRGQDVALRCDPISGHVSLFWYQQALGQGPEFLTYFQNEAQLDKSGLPSDRFFAERPEGSVSTLKIQRTQQEDSAVYLCASSSHRLAGRTDTQYFGPGTRLTVL.

The chain couples TRBV10-3 to TRBJ2-7, with D possibly being TRBD2 (6 bases). The CDR3 is 14 amino acids. With 11 bases removed from V and 0 bases from J, the gap between germline ends came to 17 bases. From germline, CDR1 is ENHRY and CDR2 SYGVKD. CDR3 DNA sequence: TGTGCCGCCCGCGGCGGGGCGAACTCCTACGAGCAGTACTTC. This translates into CAARGGANSYEQYF.

The count of this clone is one. The chain links TRBV7-2 to TRBJ2-1, with 13 bases matching TRBD2. Germline V gene data show CDR1 as SGHTA and CDR2 as FQGNSA. J lost 4 bases, V lost 4 bases, and 1 base had no gene match. The CDR3 runs to 15 residues. The CDR3 bases are TGTGCCAGCAGCTCGGGACTAGCGGGGTACAATGAGCAGTTCTTC. Amino acids: CASSSGLAGYNEQFF.

This chain joins TRBV6-1 and TRBJ1-1, with a weak D call TRBD1 (5 bases). The CDR3 is 15 residues long. The germline V gene encodes CDR1 MNHNS and CDR2 SASEGT. V was trimmed by 6 bases and J by 4 bases, leaving 18 bases between them. The CDR3 sequence: CASSTRQSQRTEAFF. CDR3 DNA: TGTGCCAGCAGCACCAGACAGTCCCAACGCACTGAAGCTTTCTTT.

The chain has TRBV6-1 and TRBJ1-6, with a possible D match to TRBD1 (6 bases). The germline gives CDR1 MNHNS, CDR2 SASEGT. Trimming shortened V by 5 bases and J by 8 bases, and 10 bases separated the two germline ends. The CDR3 loop spans 13 amino acids. Here the CDR3 DNA reads TGTGCCAGCAGTCCAGGGGTCGATTCACCCCTCCACTTT. Translation gives CASSPGVDSPLHF.

The chain links TRBV9 to TRBJ2-3, with 8 bases that match TRBD2. The CDR3 is made up of 17 amino acids. The trim removed 0 bases at V and 5 bases at J, leaving 11 bases unmatched. CDR1 SGDLS and CDR2 YYNGEE come from the germline V gene. CDR3 in amino acids: CASSVAGGPQNGDTQYF. The CDR3 DNA follows: TGTGCCAGCAGCGTAGCGGGGGGGCCCCAGAACGGAGATACGCAGTATTTT.

The CDR3 nucleotides read TGTGCCAGCTCACCACCAACGGGGGCGAACACCGGGGAGCTGTTTTTT. Translating gives CASSPPTGANTGELFF. V usage is TRBV18 and J usage is TRBJ2-2; D possibly corresponds to TRBD2 (6 bases). Trimming stripped 0 bases from V and 0 bases from J, with 8 bases between. Germline CDR1 and CDR2: KGHSH and LQKENI. The CDR3 sequence is 16 residues long.

V usage is TRBV9 and J usage is TRBJ1-3; D perhaps matches TRBD1 (5 bases). This CDR3 is 16 amino acids long. The germline CDR1 and CDR2 sequences are SGDLS and YYNGEE. The V end was cut by 0 bases, the J end by 0 bases, with 10 bases between. CDR3 amino acids: CASSVDRRGSGNTIYF. Here the CDR3 DNA reads TGTGCCAGCAGCGTAGATCGGAGGGGCTCTGGAAACACCATATATTTT.

The chain has TRBV5-4 and TRBJ2-3, with unresolved D. The V end was cut by 0 bases, the J end by 6 bases, with 5 bases between. CDR1 is SGHNT, CDR2 YYREEE, per germline (reference sequence). The CDR3 runs 12 residues. CDR3 region: CASSLVRDTQYF. The CDR3 DNA follows: TGTGCCAGCAGCTTGGTTCGGGATACGCAGTATTTT. The entire variable domain, with the rest obtained from reference TRBV5-4 and TRBJ2-3, is as follows: ETGVTQSPTHLIKTRGQQVTLRCSSQSGHNTVSWYQQALGQGPQFIFQYYREEENGRGNFPPRFSGLQFPNYSSELNVNALELDDSALYLCASSLVRDTQYFGPGTRLTVL.

This chain connects TRBV6-1 to TRBJ2-7; 12 bases match TRBD2. Germline trimming cut 10 bases from V and 4 bases from J; bases unmatched to any gene: 8. CDR3 length: 14 amino acids. In germline, CDR1 is MNHNS, CDR2 SASEGT. CDR3 DNA sequence: TGTGCCACCGCCCCTAGCGGGGGGGCGTACGAGCAGTACTTC. Its translation: CATAPSGGAYEQYF.

The J gene is TRBJ2-5, the V gene TRBV6-1, with 7 bases identical to TRBD1. V was pared by 4 bases and J by 2 bases, with 10 bases of the junction left unmatched. Germline lookup yields CDR1 MNHNS and CDR2 SASEGT. The CDR3 has 16 amino acids. The DNA for the CDR3 is TGTGCCAGCAGTGCTGTGGGACAGCGAGTTCAAGAGACCCAGTACTTC. Its translation: CASSAVGQRVQETQYF.

The rearrangement joins TRBV11-3 to TRBJ2-6; unclear D gene. Germline lookup yields CDR1 SGHNT and CDR2 YENEEA. Deletions cut 4 bases from V and 0 bases from J, with 4 bases between. The CDR3 has 14 amino acids. CDR3: CASSSNSGANVLTF. CDR3 coding DNA: TGTGCCAGCAGCTCAAACTCTGGGGCCAACGTCCTGACTTTC.

The chain employs TRBV6-6 and TRBJ2-5; D remains unclear. The CDR3 is 12 residues long. V lost 7 bases and J 3 bases, leaving 9 bases between the germline ends. The germline CDR1 and CDR2 sequences are MNHNY and SVGAGI (reference sequence). CDR3 in amino acids: CASTRWEETQYF. The CDR3 nucleotides are TGTGCCAGCACTAGGTGGGAAGAGACCCAGTACTTC.

V gene TRBV6-5 combines with J gene TRBJ1-1, with 7 positions matching TRBD1. V was clipped by 7 bases and J by 5 bases; unmatched bases: 10. The germline gives CDR1 MNHEY, CDR2 SVGAGI. The CDR3 extends over 14 amino acids. The CDR3 sequence is CASTETTGKTEAFF. CDR3 sequence (DNA): TGTGCCAGCACCGAAACGACAGGGAAAACTGAAGCTTTCTTT.

For the CDR3, the DNA is TGTGCCAGCAGCTTCCAGGGTTACGAGCAGTACTTC. This sequence encodes CASSFQGYEQYF. The chain combines TRBV6-1 with TRBJ2-7; D may be TRBD1 (5 bases). The V end lost 6 bases, the J end lost 4 bases, and 10 bases lay between the germline ends. From germline, CDR1 is MNHNS and CDR2 SASEGT. This CDR3 is built from 12 residues.

In regard to this clone: The same CDR3 also results from other DNA sequences found in this sample. The V call is TRBV27, the J call TRBJ1-4, with a possible D match to TRBD1 (6 bases). The germline V gene has CDR1 MNHEY and CDR2 SMNVEV (reference sequence). The CDR3 is 14 amino acids. V shed 5 bases and J shed 7 bases, with 14 bases lying between them. The CDR3 loop is CASSRPGAGEKLFF. In DNA, the CDR3 is TGTGCCAGCAGTCGACCGGGGGCGGGTGAAAAACTGTTTTTT.

The CDR3 DNA reads TGTGCCAGCAGCGTAGGGGCTAGCGGGGGCACCGGGGAGCTGTTTTTT. It encodes CASSVGASGGTGELFF. The chain links TRBV9 to TRBJ2-2, with 10 bases identical to TRBD2. Unmatched junction bases numbered 3, after V lost 0 bases and J lost 4 bases. This CDR3 has 16 amino acids. CDR1 SGDLS and CDR2 YYNGEE come from the germline V gene.

This chain joins TRBV18 and TRBJ1-2, with D unclear. CDR3 size: 13 residues. V shed 6 bases and J shed 6 bases, with 14 bases lying between them. Germline-derived CDR1 and CDR2 are KGHSH and LQKENI. CDR3 amino acids: CASSPDAVNGYTF. The CDR3 DNA follows: TGTGCCAGCTCGCCCGACGCCGTGAATGGCTACACCTTC.

This clone was detected only once. V usage is TRBV27 and J usage is TRBJ1-3, with TRBD1 identical over 9 bases. Germline CDR1 is MNHEY and CDR2 is SMNVEV (reference sequence). The CDR3 extends over 15 amino acids. With 1 base clipped from V and 3 bases from J, the junction kept 1 base outside the gene matches. CDR3 region: CASSLYRGLGNTIYF. The CDR3 region has the DNA TGTGCCAGCAGTTTATACAGGGGGCTTGGAAACACCATATATTTT.

The table lists this clone with a few counts. The chain joins TRBV29-1 to TRBJ2-7; maybe TRBD2 (6 bases). With 1 base removed from V and 7 bases from J, the gap between germline ends came to 8 bases. Germline assignment: CDR1 SQVTM and CDR2 ANQGSEA. CDR3 length: 11 amino acids. Written as DNA, the CDR3 is TGCAGCGTTGAAGGGGCGGGGGAGCAGTACTTC. Its protein is CSVEGAGEQYF.

A few counts support this clone. CDR3 sequence reads: CASSFFDEQFF. CDR3 DNA sequence: TGTGCCAGCAGCTTCTTCGATGAGCAGTTCTTC. This chain uses TRBV11-3 with TRBJ2-1, with unresolved D. Trimming left V 3 bases short and J 8 bases short, with 5 bases between. Germline V gene lookup returns CDR1 SGHNT and CDR2 YENEEA. The CDR3 is 11 residues long.

The chain has TRBV18 and TRBJ1-5, with D perhaps matching TRBD1 (6 bases). CDR1 and CDR2 (germline): KGHSH, LQKENI. The CDR3 has 15 residues. V lost 3 bases and J 4 bases, leaving 13 bases between the germline ends. CDR3 nucleotides: TGTGCCAGCTCACCGCCGGGACAAATGAATCAGCCCCAGCATTTT. It codes for CASSPPGQMNQPQHF. The full variable domain, in which reference TRBV18 and TRBJ1-5 provide the parts outside the CDR3, is NAGVMQNPRHLVRRRGQEARLRCSPMKGHSHVYWYRQLPEEGLKFMVYLQKENIIDESGMPKERFSAEFPKEGPSILRIQQVVRGDSAAYFCASSPPGQMNQPQHFGDGTRLSIL.